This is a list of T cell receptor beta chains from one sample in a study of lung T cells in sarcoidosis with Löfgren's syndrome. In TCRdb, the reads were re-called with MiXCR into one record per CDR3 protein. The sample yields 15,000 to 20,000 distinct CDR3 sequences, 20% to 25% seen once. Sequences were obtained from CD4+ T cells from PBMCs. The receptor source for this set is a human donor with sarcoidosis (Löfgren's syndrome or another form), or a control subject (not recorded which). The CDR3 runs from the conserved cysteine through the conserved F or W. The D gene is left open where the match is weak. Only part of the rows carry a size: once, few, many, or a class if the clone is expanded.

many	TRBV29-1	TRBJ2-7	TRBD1	TGCAGCGCGTCCAAGGGACAGGGCTACGAGCAGTACTTC	CSASKGQGYEQYF
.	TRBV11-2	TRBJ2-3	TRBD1	TGTGCCAGCAGCTCGGGACAGGAAGGCCCAGATACGCAGTATTTT	CASSSGQEGPDTQYF
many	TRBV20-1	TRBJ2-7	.	TGCAGTGCTCCCCGGGACTTTTCCTACGAGCAGTACTTC	CSAPRDFSYEQYF
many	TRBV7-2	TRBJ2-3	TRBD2	TGTGCCAGCAGCTCCCCTAGCGGGGCGGTGACAGATACGCAGTATTTT	CASSSPSGAVTDTQYF
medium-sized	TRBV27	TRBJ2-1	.	TGTGCCAGCAGGGGGGCCTACAATGAGCAGTTCTTC	CASRGAYNEQFF
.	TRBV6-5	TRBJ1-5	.	TGTGCCAGCAACAGGACCAGCGGGAGTTCCGGAGATACGCAGCATTTT	CASNRTSGSSGDTQHF
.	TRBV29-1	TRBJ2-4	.	TGCAGCGTGGGCGGAGGGGGGGCCAAAAACATTCAGTACTTC	CSVGGGGAKNIQYF
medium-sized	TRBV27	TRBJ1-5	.	TGTGCCAGCAGTCCCCGGGTCAGGGGAAATCAGCCCCAGCATTTT	CASSPRVRGNQPQHF
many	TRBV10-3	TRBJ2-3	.	TGTGCCATCAGCGCCGGGACAACTAGCACAGATACGCAGTATTTT	CAISAGTTSTDTQYF
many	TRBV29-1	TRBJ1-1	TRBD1	TGCAGCGTTCGAACCGGGACAGGGGGCACTGAAGCTTTCTTT	CSVRTGTGGTEAFF
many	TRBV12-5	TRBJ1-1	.	TGTGCTAGTGCCGGTTCCTTGGGGACTGAAGCTTTCTTT	CASAGSLGTEAFF
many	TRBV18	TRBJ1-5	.	TGTGCCAGCTCTCCAAGCAATCAGCCCCAGCATTTT	CASSPSNQPQHF
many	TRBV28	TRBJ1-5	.	TGTGCCAGCAGTTCCATGGACAGTAGCAATCAGCCCCAGCATTTT	CASSSMDSSNQPQHF
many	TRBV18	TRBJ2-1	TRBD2	TGTGCCAGCTCACCACTAGCGGGAGTCAATGAGCAGTTCTTC	CASSPLAGVNEQFF
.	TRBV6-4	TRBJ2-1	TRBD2	TGTGCCAGCAGCGGGACTAGCGGGGGTACTTACAATGAGCAGTTCTTC	CASSGTSGGTYNEQFF
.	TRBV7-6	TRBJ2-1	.	TGTGCCAGCAGCTTATTCTCCGCAACCGGGACGACTTCTGAGCAGTTCTTC	CASSLFSATGTTSEQFF
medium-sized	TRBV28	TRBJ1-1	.	TGTGCCAGCAGACAGAACACTGAAGCTTTCTTT	CASRQNTEAFF
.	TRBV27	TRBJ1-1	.	TGTGGCAGCAGTTCCAACGTCCTCACTGAAGCCTTCTTT	CGSSSNVLTEAFF
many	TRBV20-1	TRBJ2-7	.	TGCAGTGCTAGATCCAGTTACGAGCAGTACTTC	CSARSSYEQYF
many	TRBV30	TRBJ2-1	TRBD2	TGTGCCTGGAGAAGACTAGCGGGAGGCTCGTCCTACAATGAGCAGTTCTTC	CAWRRLAGGSSYNEQFF
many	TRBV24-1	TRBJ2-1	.	TGTGCCACCAGTGATTTAGGTTCAGGGGAAACCTACAATGAGCAGTTCTTC	CATSDLGSGETYNEQFF
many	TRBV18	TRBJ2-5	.	TGTGCCAGCTCACCACCCTCCCAAGAGACCCAGTACTTC	CASSPPSQETQYF
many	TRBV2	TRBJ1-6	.	TGTGCCAGCGGGGACCGGGATAATTCACCCCTCCACTTT	CASGDRDNSPLHF
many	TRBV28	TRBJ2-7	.	TGTGCCAGCAGGGGCCCCTCCAAACTCTACGAGCAGTACTTC	CASRGPSKLYEQYF
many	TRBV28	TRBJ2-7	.	TGTGCCAGCAGTTTATTTTTCTCAGGTGGACACGAGCAGTACTTC	CASSLFFSGGHEQYF
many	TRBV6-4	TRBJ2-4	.	TGTGCCAGCAGTGACTCTCCAGGGTTGAAAAACATTCAGTACTTC	CASSDSPGLKNIQYF
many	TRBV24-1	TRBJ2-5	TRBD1	TGTGCCACCAGTGATCGGACAGGCCAAGAGACCCAGTACTTC	CATSDRTGQETQYF
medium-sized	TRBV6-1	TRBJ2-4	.	TGTGCCAGCAAACGAGACAGGTCCAAAAACATTCAGTACTTC	CASKRDRSKNIQYF
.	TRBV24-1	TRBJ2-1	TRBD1	TGTGCCACCAGTACGACAGGGGGCAATGAGCAGTTCTTC	CATSTTGGNEQFF
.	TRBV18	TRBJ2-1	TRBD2	TGTGCCAGCTCAAAATGGACTAGCGGGAATGACGAGCAGTTCTTC	CASSKWTSGNDEQFF